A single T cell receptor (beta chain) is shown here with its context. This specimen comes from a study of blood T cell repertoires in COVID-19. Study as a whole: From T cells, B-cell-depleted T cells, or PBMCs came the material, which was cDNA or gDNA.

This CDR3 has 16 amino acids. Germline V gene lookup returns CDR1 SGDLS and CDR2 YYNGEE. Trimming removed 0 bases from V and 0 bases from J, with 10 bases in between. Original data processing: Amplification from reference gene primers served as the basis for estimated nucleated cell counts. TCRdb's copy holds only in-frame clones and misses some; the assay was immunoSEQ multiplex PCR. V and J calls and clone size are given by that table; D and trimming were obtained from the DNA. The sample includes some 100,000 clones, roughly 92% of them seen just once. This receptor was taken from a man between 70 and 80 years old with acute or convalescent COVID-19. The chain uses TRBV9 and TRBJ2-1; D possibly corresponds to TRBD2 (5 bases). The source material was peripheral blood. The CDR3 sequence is CASSVGVGSSYNEQFF. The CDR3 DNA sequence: TGTGCCAGCAGCGTAGGGGTAGGGAGCTCCTACAATGAGCAGTTCTTC.